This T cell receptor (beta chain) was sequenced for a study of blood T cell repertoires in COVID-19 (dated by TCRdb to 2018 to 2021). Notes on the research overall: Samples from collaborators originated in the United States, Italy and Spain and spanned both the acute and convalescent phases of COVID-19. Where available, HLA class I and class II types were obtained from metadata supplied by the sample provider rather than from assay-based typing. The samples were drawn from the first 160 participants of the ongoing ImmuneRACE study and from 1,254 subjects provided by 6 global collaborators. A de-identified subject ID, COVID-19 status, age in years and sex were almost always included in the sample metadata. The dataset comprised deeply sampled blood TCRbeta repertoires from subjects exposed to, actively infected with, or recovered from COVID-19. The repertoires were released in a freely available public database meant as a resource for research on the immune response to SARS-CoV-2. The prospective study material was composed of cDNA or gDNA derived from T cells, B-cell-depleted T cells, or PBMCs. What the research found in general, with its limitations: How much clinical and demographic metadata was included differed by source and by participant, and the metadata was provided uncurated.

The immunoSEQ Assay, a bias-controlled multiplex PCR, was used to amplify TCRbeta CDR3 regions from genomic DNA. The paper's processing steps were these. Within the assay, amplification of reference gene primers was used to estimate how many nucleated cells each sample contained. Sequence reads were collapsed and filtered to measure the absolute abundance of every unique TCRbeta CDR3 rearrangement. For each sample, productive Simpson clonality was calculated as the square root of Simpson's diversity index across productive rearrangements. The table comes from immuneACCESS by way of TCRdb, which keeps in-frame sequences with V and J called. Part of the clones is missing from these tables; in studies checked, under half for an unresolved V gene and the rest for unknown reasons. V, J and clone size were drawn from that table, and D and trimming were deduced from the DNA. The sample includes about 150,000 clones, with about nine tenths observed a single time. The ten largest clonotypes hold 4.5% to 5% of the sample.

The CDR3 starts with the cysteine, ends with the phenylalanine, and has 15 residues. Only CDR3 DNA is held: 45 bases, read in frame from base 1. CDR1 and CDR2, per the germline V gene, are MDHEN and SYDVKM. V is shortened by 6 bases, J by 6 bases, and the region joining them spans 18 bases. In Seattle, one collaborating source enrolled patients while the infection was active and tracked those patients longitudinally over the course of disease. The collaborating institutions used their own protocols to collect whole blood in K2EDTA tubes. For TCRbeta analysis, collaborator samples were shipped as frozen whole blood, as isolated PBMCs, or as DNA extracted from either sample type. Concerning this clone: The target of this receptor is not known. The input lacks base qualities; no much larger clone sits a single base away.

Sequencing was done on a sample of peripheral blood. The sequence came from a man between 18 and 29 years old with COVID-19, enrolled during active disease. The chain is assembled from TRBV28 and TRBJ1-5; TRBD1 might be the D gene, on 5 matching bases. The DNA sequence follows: TGTGCCAGCAGCCGGGGGGGAGGGGCGCCTCAGCCCCAGCATTTT. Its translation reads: CASSRGGGAPQPQHF.